These 6 T cell receptor beta chains share one sample of origin, sequenced in a study of shared clonotypes between healthy human individuals. TCRdb keeps only in-frame clones here, not all; method: immunoSEQ multiplex PCR. The sample contains 2,500,000 or so clones, about nine tenths of which appear only once. Sequenced material: naive CD4+ T cells from PBMCs. Noted subset: CD45RA+ positively selected. These receptors all stem from a man between 18 and 35 years old in good health. Some clones in this sample may be carry-over from other donors' samples.

The CDR3 protein is CASSEGAYTQYF. DNA of the CDR3: TGTGCCAGCAGTGAAGGTGCTTATACGCAGTATTTT. J is TRBJ2-3 and V is TRBV6-1; no reliable D call. CDR1 and CDR2 (germline): MNHNS, SASEGT. The CDR3 length is 12 residues. Trimming removed 1 base from V and 7 bases from J, with 6 bases in between.

A single count supports this clone. This chain's CDR3 is CASSEERYNEQFF. As DNA, the CDR3 is TGTGCCAGCAGTGAGGAGCGGTACAATGAGCAGTTCTTC. The chain recombines TRBV2 with TRBJ2-1; tentative D call: TRBD2 (5 bases). V dropped 3 bases and J dropped 4 bases, with 7 bases sitting between them. Germline V CDR1 and CDR2: SNHLY, FYNNEI. The CDR3 is 13 residues long.

The V call is TRBV2, the J call TRBJ2-2; weak D call: TRBD1 (5 bases). Germline V gene sequence: CDR1 SNHLY, CDR2 FYNNEI. V was clipped by 5 bases and J by 4 bases, with 20 bases between them. This CDR3 region has 17 residues. The DNA for the CDR3 is TGTGCCAGCAGTCAAGTAACAGGAAACCTACCCACCGGGGAGCTGTTTTTT. Encoded protein: CASSQVTGNLPTGELFF.

J is TRBJ1-2 and V is TRBV10-3; the match to TRBD1 covers 7 bases. Trimming cost V 6 bases and J 2 bases; bases outside gene matches: 9. In germline, CDR1 is ENHRY, CDR2 SYGVKD. The CDR3 runs 15 residues. DNA for the CDR3: TGTGCCATCAGAGTAACAGGGGCGCCCAACTATGGCTACACCTTC. This encodes CAIRVTGAPNYGYTF.

The chain uses TRBV10-3 and TRBJ1-2, with TRBD1 as a possible D gene (5 bases). V lost 2 bases, J lost 8 bases, and 9 bases lay in between. Per the germline V gene, CDR1 is ENHRY and CDR2 is SYGVKD. CDR3 size: 12 residues. The CDR3 coding sequence is TGTGCCATCAGTGAGGGGGGTAGCGGCTACACCTTC. Residues: CAISEGGSGYTF.

This chain connects TRBV4-1 to TRBJ2-7; 7 bases are a match to TRBD2. CDR1 is MGHRA, CDR2 YSYEKL, per germline. The CDR3 is 14 amino acids. J gave up 3 bases and V 3 bases, and 5 bases lay outside the gene matches. The CDR3 nucleotides are TGCGCCAGCAGCCACCCCGGACTAGGCTACGAGCAGTACTTC. Translating gives CASSHPGLGYEQYF.